This record looks at one TCR beta chain sequence and its context. Its antigen is currently not known. It has no much larger one-base neighbor in the sample; base qualities were not kept. Based on the germline V gene, the CDR1 and CDR2 sequences are ENHRY and SYGVKD. The junction carries 9 bases between V and J, which are trimmed by 8 bases and 8 bases respectively. From the cysteine through the phenylalanine, the CDR3 covers 11 amino acids. CDR3 DNA only is kept here, 33 bases in frame from base 1. This sample was included in a study of CD8+ T cells in alopecia areata (dated 2018 in TCRdb). As for the study more broadly: The treated patients, all with moderate-to-severe alopecia areata, were enrolled in an open-label pilot trial of oral tofacitinib given at 5 to 10 mg twice daily. Patients received tofacitinib for 6 to 18 months and were then followed off drug for 6 months to check for delayed response and recurrence. The SALT score, which quantifies the percentage of affected scalp surface area, was used to measure disease severity in treated patients. In both human patients and the C3H/HeJ mouse model, the study applied high-throughput TCRbeta sequencing to look at T cell clonal expansion in alopecia areata. In humans, TCRbeta sequencing was performed on scalp tissue and on sorted CD4+ and CD8+ peripheral blood T cells from healthy controls and from patients with patchy or totalis/universalis alopecia areata. Biopsies were taken from tofacitinib-treated patients at baseline and again at 4 and 24 weeks into treatment, and several of those patients also had a later scalp biopsy. Scalp clonality was compared across normal scalp (n=4), patchy alopecia areata scalp (n=8), and alopecia totalis/universalis scalp (n=8). RNA came from the PAXgene miRNA kit for fixed scalp, the miRNeasy kit for PBMCs, and the RNeasy kit for mouse skin. immunoSEQ multiplex PCR using 35 Vbeta forward primers and 13 Jbeta reverse primers was used to amplify TCRbeta CDR3 regions. General conclusions and limits of the study: The treated cohort was small, with a single nonresponder, so links between baseline CD8+ expansion and response need larger studies. Tofacitinib significantly decreased scalp clonality and the number of expanded CD8+ clones among the top 100 scalp clones. TCR sequences shared between patients were less clear than in mice, possibly partly because of HLA diversity in the patient population. Higher clonality and more expanded CD8+ clones were observed in lesional scalp than in normal scalp, particularly in alopecia totalis/universalis, a finding suggestive of antigenic drive. Many expanded lesional clones were found to persist in scalp and blood during tofacitinib treatment, and relapse after treatment cessation may be partly explained by this persistence. Unlike mouse skin, which is dominated by gammadelta T cells, normal human skin has resident alphabeta T cells that are also sequenced, and this complicates analysis of the scalp TCR repertoire.

The meaning of the sample's time point label: around 24 weeks on oral tofacitinib. The treatment or condition label, read with the paper, signifies: oral pan-JAK inhibitor, 5-10 mg twice daily. Peripheral blood and lesional scalp punch biopsies were obtained from patients with alopecia areata. PBMCs were isolated by density centrifugation and stained for CD3, CD4 and CD8, and CD4+ and CD8+ T cells were sorted on a FACSAria. Libraries were made using the immunoSEQ multiplex PCR assay. RNA was extracted from all samples and reverse transcribed into cDNA, which served as template for TCR sequencing. First-strand cDNA was synthesized using SuperScript III with a 2:1 mix of oligo-dT and random hexamers. A synthetic immune receptor repertoire was used to measure amplification bias, and any remaining bias was corrected computationally. As for how the authors treated the data: Raw reads were preprocessed for error removal, and CDR3 was defined according to IMGT conventions as running from the conserved cysteine to phenylalanine. Clonality was calculated as 1 minus Shannon entropy normalized by log2 of the number of productive unique TCRs. Whether each scalp clone was CD4 or CD8 was inferred by checking scalp TCRbeta sequences against the CD4 and CD8 repertoires from sorted blood. Held by TCRdb, this immuneACCESS table contains in-frame sequences only and omits some clones. Under half of the omission traces to an unresolved V gene where checked; the cause of the rest is unknown. V, J and clone size were drawn from that table, and D and trimming were deduced from the DNA. Counted in this sample were over 150,000 clones; roughly 50% of them appeared once. Jointly, the top ten make up roughly 12% of the sample.

The sequence was obtained from a human donor with alopecia areata. The sequence is built from TRBV10-3 and TRBJ2-2; the D gene cannot be named for sure. This specimen consisted of CD8+ T cells sorted from blood, obtained at week 24, from a patient treated with tofacitinib. The CDR3 here reads CAIGSWGELFF. The sequence in DNA is TGTGCCATCGGATCTTGGGGGGAGCTGTTTTTT.